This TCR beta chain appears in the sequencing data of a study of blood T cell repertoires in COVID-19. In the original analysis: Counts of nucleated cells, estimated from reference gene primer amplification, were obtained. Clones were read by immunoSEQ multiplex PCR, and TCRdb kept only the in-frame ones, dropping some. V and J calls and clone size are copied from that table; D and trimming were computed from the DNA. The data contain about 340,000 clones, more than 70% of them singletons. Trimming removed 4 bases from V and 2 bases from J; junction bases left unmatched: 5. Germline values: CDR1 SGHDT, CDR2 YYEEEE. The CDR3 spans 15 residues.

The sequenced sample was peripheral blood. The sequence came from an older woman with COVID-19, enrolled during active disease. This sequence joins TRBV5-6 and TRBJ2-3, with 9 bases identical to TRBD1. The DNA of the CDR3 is TGTGCCAGCAGCCCGTGGGACAGGGACACAGATACGCAGTATTTT. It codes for CASSPWDRDTDTQYF.